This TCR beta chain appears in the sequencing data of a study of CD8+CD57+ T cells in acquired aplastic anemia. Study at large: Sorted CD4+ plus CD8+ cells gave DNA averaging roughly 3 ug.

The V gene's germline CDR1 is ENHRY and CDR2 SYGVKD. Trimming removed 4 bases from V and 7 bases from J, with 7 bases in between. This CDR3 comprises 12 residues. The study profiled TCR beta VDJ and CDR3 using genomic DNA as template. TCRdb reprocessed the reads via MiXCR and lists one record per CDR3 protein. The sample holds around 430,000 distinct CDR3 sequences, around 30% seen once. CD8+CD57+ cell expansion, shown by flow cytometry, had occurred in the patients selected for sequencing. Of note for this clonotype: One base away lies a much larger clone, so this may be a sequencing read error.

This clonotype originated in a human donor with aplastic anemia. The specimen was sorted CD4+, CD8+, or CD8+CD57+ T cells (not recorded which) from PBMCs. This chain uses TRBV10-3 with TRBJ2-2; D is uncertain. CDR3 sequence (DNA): TGTGCCATCAGTGGAGACATCGGGGAGCTGTTTTTT. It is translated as CAISGDIGELFF.